This note documents a single TCR beta chain sequence. The sample holds other DNA sequences that translate to the same CDR3. The entry originates in a study of shared clonotypes between healthy human individuals. CD8 cells regarded as naive lacked CD45RO, were positively chosen for CCR7, and omitted terminally differentiated effector memory CD45RA+ cells. TCRdb keeps only in-frame clones here, not all; method: immunoSEQ multiplex PCR. The top ten hold more than 1.5% of the sample, which has approximately 2,200,000 clones, 85% to 95% seen once. Sequenced input: naive CD8+ T cells from PBMCs. The origin of this receptor is a man between 18 and 35 years old in good health. Some clones in this sample may be carry-over from other donors' samples.

In nucleotides, the CDR3 is TGTGCCAGCAGTCACGGGGGGTCCTACGAGCAGTACTTC. Translating it yields CASSHGGSYEQYF. The rearrangement links TRBV27 to TRBJ2-7, with 7 bases matching TRBD2. The V segment lost 5 bases and the J segment 1 base; nucleotides outside the gene matches: 2. This CDR3 has 13 residues. CDR1 is MNHEY and CDR2 is SMNVEV in the germline V gene (reference sequence).